What follows are 28 T cell receptor beta chains derived from one specimen sequenced in a study of Graves' ophthalmopathy and Graves' hyperthyroidism (dated by TCRdb to the late 2010s). TCRdb names Illumina HiSeq 2000 as the instrument used. TCR beta CDR3 regions were amplified from RNA transcripts for repertoire sequencing. A first-round RT-PCR used HTBI primers with the Qiagen OneStep RT-PCR kit, followed by a second-round multiplex PCR, size selection and purification. Starting from the raw public reads, TCRdb applied fastp trimming at Q25, assembled clones with MiXCR and retained in-frame beta chains. Rows matching on CDR3 protein sequence are summarized as one entry with the most common DNA and genes. This sample has fewer than 350,000 distinct CDR3 sequences in its table, and roughly 16% of those were observed once. The ten most abundant clones make up approximately 13% of the sample. Input material: peripheral blood. The receptors originated from an adult man with Graves' ophthalmopathy.

There are many counts of this clonotype. CDR3 loop: CASSLPWTGVYQETQYF. CDR3 DNA sequence: TGTGCCAGCAGCTTACCGTGGACAGGGGTCTACCAAGAGACCCAGTACTTC. The chain combines TRBV11-1 with TRBJ2-5, with 9 bases aligning to TRBD1. Losses at the gene ends were 2 bases for V and 0 bases for J; bases not matched to a gene: 7. Per the germline V gene, CDR1 is SGHAT and CDR2 is FQDESV (reference sequence). The CDR3 consists of 17 residues.

The table lists this clonotype with many counts. The chain carries TRBV7-2 and TRBJ1-1; D remains ambiguous. Germline assignment: CDR1 SGHTA and CDR2 FQGNSA. The CDR3 loop spans 13 amino acids. Trimming took off 6 bases at V and 1 base at J, with 9 bases between the two ends. Here the CDR3 DNA reads TGTGCCAGCAGTAACAGAGAGAACACTGAAGCTTTCTTT. As protein: CASSNRENTEAFF.

This clonotype showed up many times. CDR3 loop: CASRVPGRNNSPLHF. In DNA form, the CDR3 reads TGTGCCAGCAGGGTTCCGGGACGGAATAATTCACCCCTCCACTTT. The chain combines TRBV28 with TRBJ1-6, with D maybe TRBD1 (5 bases). From germline, CDR1 is MDHEN and CDR2 SYDVKM. This CDR3 is built from 15 residues. V lost 6 bases and J lost 5, with 14 bases in between.

This clonotype was counted many times. The chain recombines TRBV28 with TRBJ1-6, with D possibly matching TRBD1 (6 bases). The CDR3 consists of 15 residues. CDR1 and CDR2 from the germline V gene are MDHEN and SYDVKM. With 6 bases removed from V and 6 bases from J, the gap between germline ends came to 15 bases. For the CDR3, the DNA is TGTGCCAGCAGAGACAGGACCCCGCTTAATTCACCCCTCCACTTT. This translates into CASRDRTPLNSPLHF.

This clonotype came up many times. The chain has TRBV4-1 and TRBJ2-3; TRBD2 matches 8 bases. The CDR3 totals 17 residues. Trimming cost V 1 base and J 0 bases; bases outside gene matches: 6. Germline V CDR1 and CDR2: MGHRA, YSYEKL. The CDR3 sequence: CASSQVGTGGSTDTQYF. As DNA, the CDR3 is TGCGCCAGCAGCCAAGTTGGTACGGGAGGGAGCACAGATACGCAGTATTTT.

The V gene is TRBV30, the J gene TRBJ2-5; D may match TRBD1 or TRBD2 (5 bases each). The CDR3 spans 13 residues. Trimming pared 2 bases from V and 4 bases from J, leaving 11 bases between. CDR1 is GTSNPN and CDR2 is SVGIG in the germline V gene (reference sequence). The CDR3, as DNA: TGTGCCTGGAGTCTAGGGGAGCGAGAGACCCAGTACTTC. As protein: CAWSLGERETQYF.

V gene TRBV20-1 combines with J gene TRBJ2-7, with D hard to call. The assigned J gene may be wrong: the sequence end matches TRBJ2-1 better. The CDR3 is 14 amino acids. Germline assignment: CDR1 DFQATT and CDR2 SNEGSKA (reference sequence). The CDR3 is CSARPFQSSYEQFF. CDR3 in DNA: TGCAGTGCTAGACCCTTCCAGAGCTCCTACGAGCAGTTCTTC.

This clonotype has ten or more counts. The chain links TRBV6-5 to TRBJ1-1; TRBD1 aligns across 7 bases. Germline values: CDR1 MNHEY, CDR2 SVGAGI. The CDR3 is 14 amino acids. Trimming took 7 bases from V and 4 from J; bases not matched to a gene: 9. CDR3: CASTDRDSGTEAFF. In DNA form, the CDR3 reads TGTGCCAGCACCGACCGGGACAGTGGCACTGAAGCTTTCTTT.

This clonotype was found many times. The chain combines TRBV7-3 with TRBJ2-7; maybe TRBD2 (5 bases). This CDR3 is built from 15 residues. Trimming shortened V by 4 bases and J by 5 bases, and 18 bases separated the two germline ends. CDR1 and CDR2 (germline): SGHTA, FQGTGA. Here the CDR3 reads CASSSTGLPGDEQYF. CDR3 in DNA: TGTGCCAGCAGCTCCACGGGCCTCCCCGGGGACGAGCAGTACTTC.

This clonotype was recorded many times. The chain links TRBV6-5 to TRBJ1-2; 7 bases are a match to TRBD1. The germline V gene has CDR1 MNHEY and CDR2 SVGAGI. J gave up 1 base and V 4 bases, and 6 bases lay outside the gene matches. The CDR3 runs to 15 residues. The CDR3 protein is CASSFRTGHNYGYTF. The CDR3 DNA sequence: TGTGCCAGCAGTTTCCGGACAGGACATAACTATGGCTACACCTTC.

On this clonotype itself: A much bigger clone sits one base away, suggesting this may be a read error. The gene calls are TRBV20-1 and TRBJ2-5; D possibly matches TRBD1 or TRBD2 (5 bases each). Germline loops: CDR1 DFQATT, CDR2 SNEGSKA (reference sequence). V dropped 4 bases and J dropped 1 base, with 13 bases sitting between them. The CDR3 consists of 14 residues. CDR3 loop: CSANPGGVQETQYF. For the CDR3, the DNA is TGCAGTGCTAACCCTGGGGGAGTCCAAGAGACCCAGTACTTC.

This clonotype was seen ten or more times. The rearrangement uses TRBV7-8 and TRBJ2-5; TRBD1 is a possible D gene (5 bases). The V end was cut by 2 bases, the J end by 7 bases, with 11 bases between. CDR1 and CDR2 from the germline V gene are SGHVS and FQNEAQ. The length of the CDR3 is 13 residues. The CDR3 coding sequence is TGTGCCAGCAGCTTATCCAGGGCCGGGACCCAGTACTTC. Amino acid sequence: CASSLSRAGTQYF.

This clonotype was found many times. This chain uses TRBV2 with TRBJ1-5, with no clear D. V dropped 8 bases and J dropped 0 bases, with 14 bases sitting between them. CDR3 length equals 15 residues. The germline CDR1 and CDR2 sequences are SNHLY and FYNNEI. CDR3 protein: CASVQGFGSNQPQHF. Written as DNA, the CDR3 is TGTGCCAGCGTGCAAGGCTTTGGTAGCAATCAGCCCCAGCATTTT. Full variable domain (outside the CDR3, taken from reference TRBV2 and TRBJ1-5): EPEVTQTPSHQVTQMGQEVILRCVPISNHLYFYWYRQILGQKVEFLVSFYNNEISEKSEIFDDQFSVERPDGSNFTLKIRSTKLEDSAMYFCASVQGFGSNQPQHFGDGTRLSIL.

As concerns this clonotype: A junction end diverges from the germline sequence, so it may reflect a read error. The rearrangement uses TRBV20-1 and TRBJ2-5; 8 bases align to TRBD1. Germline CDR1 reads DFQATT; CDR2 reads SNEGSKA (reference sequence). The CDR3 is made up of 14 amino acids. This CDR3 reads CSAGDRGWQETQYF. In nucleotides, the CDR3 is TGCAGTGCTGGAGACAGGGGTTGGCAAGAGACCCAGTACTTC.

The table lists this clonotype with many counts. The chain couples TRBV10-2 to TRBJ1-1; unclear D gene. The germline gives CDR1 WSHSY, CDR2 SAAADI. The CDR3 length is 12 residues. Between the trimmed V and J ends, which lost 6 bases and 4 bases, there was a span of 9 bases. DNA for the CDR3: TGCGCCAGCAGGGTCGGCAGCACTGAAGCTTTCTTT. Amino acid sequence: CASRVGSTEAFF.

This clonotype was seen many times. The V and J genes are TRBV18 and TRBJ2-7; 12 bases agree with TRBD1. The CDR3 consists of 16 residues. In germline, CDR1 is KGHSH, CDR2 LQKENI. The ends lost 4 bases at V and 7 bases at J; junction bases unmatched: 11. CDR3 loop: CASSRNPGQGAREQYF. The CDR3 DNA sequence: TGTGCCAGCTCACGGAACCCGGGACAGGGGGCGAGGGAGCAGTACTTC.

This clonotype was picked up many times. This may come from a read error, since a much larger clone is one base off. V is TRBV6-1 and J is TRBJ2-7; perhaps D is TRBD1 or TRBD2 (5 bases each). Germline CDR1 and CDR2: MNHNS and SASEGT. The ends were cut back, 9 bases at V and 2 bases at J, with 14 bases in the middle. This CDR3 region has 13 residues. Written as DNA, the CDR3 is TGTGCCAGGACGGGGCGGCAGACCTACGAGCAGTACTTC. As protein: CARTGRQTYEQYF.

The table lists this clonotype with many counts. This chain joins TRBV6-5 and TRBJ1-1, with no clear D. The V end lost 6 bases, the J end lost 1 base, and 9 bases lay between the germline ends. The CDR3 runs 13 residues. The germline gives CDR1 MNHEY, CDR2 SVGAGI. In nucleotides, the CDR3 is TGTGCCAGCAGAAAAACAGAGAACACTGAAGCTTTCTTT. Residues: CASRKTENTEAFF.

This clonotype showed up many times. CDR3 nucleotides: TGTGCCTGGACGGACAGAAGCTCTGGAAACACCATATATTTT. Its protein product is CAWTDRSSGNTIYF. V usage is TRBV30 and J usage is TRBJ1-3, with TRBD1 as a possible D gene (6 bases). The V end was cut by 4 bases, the J end by 0 bases, with 10 bases between. Per germline, CDR1 GTSNPN and CDR2 SVGIG (reference sequence). The CDR3 sequence is 14 residues long. The full variable domain, its missing parts supplied by reference TRBV30 and TRBJ1-3, is SQTIHQWPATLVQPVGSPLSLECTVEGTSNPNLYWYRQAAGRGLQLLFYSVGIGQISSEVPQNLSASRPQDRQFILSSKKLLLSDSGFYLCAWTDRSSGNTIYFGEGSWLTVV.

In its sample, this clonotype was seen many times. The chain carries TRBV12-3 or TRBV12-4 and TRBJ2-7; 9 bases align to TRBD2. CDR3 length equals 15 residues. V trimming: 6 bases; J trimming: 3 bases; junction bases outside the gene matches: 9. CDR3 coding DNA: TGTGCCAGCAGATCTAGTAGCGGGGGCCGCTACGAGCAGTACTTC. It codes for CASRSSSGGRYEQYF.

In the case of this clonotype: An end of the junction does not agree with germline; a read error may underlie this. The V call is TRBV12-3 or TRBV12-4, the J call TRBJ2-4, with TRBD1 matching 9 bases. This CDR3 contains 14 residues. The CDR3 region is CARSTGTGITIQYF. The CDR3 DNA reads as TGTGCCCGCAGCACCGGGACAGGGATCACCATTCAGTACTTC.

This clonotype was observed at least ten times. V and J are TRBV2 and TRBJ2-2, with 14 nucleotides matching TRBD2. This CDR3 has 15 residues. The trim removed 3 bases at V and 6 bases at J, leaving 0 bases unmatched. Per the germline V gene, CDR1 is SNHLY and CDR2 is FYNNEI. The chain's CDR3 is CASSETSGRAGELFF. As DNA, the CDR3 is TGTGCCAGCAGTGAGACTAGCGGGAGGGCCGGGGAGCTGTTTTTT.

The chain couples TRBV30 to TRBJ1-1; D gene uncertain. The CDR3 sequence is 11 residues long. CDR1 GTSNPN and CDR2 SVGIG come from the germline V gene (reference sequence). Trimming cost V 4 bases and J 1 base, with 4 bases left between them. The CDR3 region has the DNA TGTGCCTGGAAGCAGAACACTGAAGCTTTCTTT. Amino acids: CAWKQNTEAFF.

This clonotype occurred many times. J is TRBJ1-1 and V is TRBV18; 7 bases are a match to TRBD1. V lost 4 bases to trimming and J lost 5 bases; unmatched junction nucleotides: 7. Germline-derived CDR1 and CDR2 are KGHSH and LQKENI. The CDR3 runs to 14 residues. CDR3 sequence (DNA): TGTGCCAGCTCACGAGAACAGGGGAGGACTGAAGCTTTCTTT. Translating gives CASSREQGRTEAFF.

This clonotype occurred many times. The V gene is TRBV27, the J gene TRBJ1-2; D unresolved. Germline V lookup: CDR1 MNHEY, CDR2 SMNVEV (reference sequence). The CDR3 is made up of 16 amino acids. Between the trimmed V and J ends, which lost 3 bases and 0 bases, there was a span of 14 bases. As DNA, the CDR3 is TGTGCCAGCAGTTTTCGCCCTATGACCTCTAACTATGGCTACACCTTC. It translates to CASSFRPMTSNYGYTF.

There are many counts of this clonotype. The V and J genes are TRBV2 and TRBJ2-5; D might be TRBD2 (5 bases). Germline-derived CDR1 and CDR2 are SNHLY and FYNNEI. V was trimmed by 3 bases and J by 4 bases, leaving 6 bases between them. This CDR3 comprises 12 residues. CDR3 nucleotide sequence: TGTGCCAGCAGTGATGAGGGAGAGACCCAGTACTTC. It specifies CASSDEGETQYF.

The chain couples TRBV6-1 to TRBJ1-3; no clear D gene. Trimming removed 2 bases at V and 2 bases at J, with 10 bases between. The CDR3 loop spans 15 amino acids. In germline, CDR1 is MNHNS, CDR2 SASEGT. The CDR3 loop is CASSELRTTGNTIYF. CDR3 sequence (DNA): TGTGCCAGCAGTGAACTAAGGACGACTGGAAACACCATATATTTT.

This clonotype has ten or more counts. The rearrangement joins TRBV6-5 to TRBJ1-2, with unresolved D. Germline V CDR1 and CDR2: MNHEY, SVGAGI. The CDR3 contains 15 residues. V gave up 2 bases and J gave up 5 bases, with 15 bases separating them. This chain's CDR3 is CASSYRWGGGYGYTF. As DNA, the CDR3 is TGTGCCAGCAGTTACCGCTGGGGAGGCGGGTATGGCTACACCTTC.